The rows below give T cell receptor beta chains drawn from one sample of a study of blood T cell repertoires in COVID-19. Generated by immunoSEQ multiplex PCR, the TCRdb table keeps only in-frame clones and is missing some. The table shows about 170,000 clones, with 88% occurring only once. Sequencing was carried out using peripheral blood. Every receptor here comes from a man between 60 and 75 years old with acute or convalescent COVID-19. CDR3s include the opening cysteine and the closing phenylalanine or tryptophan. D genes are given only for firm matches. Expanded clones are given a class, and other clones once, few, many or no size at all.

>TRBJ1-2|TRBD1|TRBV3-1/TRBV3-2|NA
TGTGCCAGCAGCCAAGGGACAGGGGGCGCCGAATATGGCTACACCTTC
CASSQGTGGAEYGYTF
>TRBJ1-1|NA|TRBV5-1|once
TGCGCCAGCAGCTTGGCGGTGAACACTGAAGCTTTCTTT
CASSLAVNTEAFF
>TRBJ1-1|TRBD1|TRBV7-9|NA
TGTGCCAGCAGCTTACAAGGGACAGGGAACACTGAAGCTTTCTTT
CASSLQGTGNTEAFF
>TRBJ1-1|NA|TRBV27|NA
TGTGCCAGCAGTATACAGGGCTTATCCAACACTGAAGCTTTCTTT
CASSIQGLSNTEAFF
>TRBJ1-1|NA|TRBV9|once
TGTGCCAGCAGCCCGCCGGGCTCCGGACTCCCGACTGAAGCTTTCTTT
CASSPPGSGLPTEAFF
>TRBJ1-6|NA|TRBV6-5|NA
TGTGCCAGCAGTTCAACCCCAGGGGCCATTAATTCACCCCTCCACTTT
CASSSTPGAINSPLHF
>TRBJ2-5|TRBD1|TRBV6-6|NA
TGTGCCAGCAGCTCCGGGACAGGGAAAGAGACCCAGTACTTC
CASSSGTGKETQYF
>TRBJ1-1|NA|TRBV12-5|NA
TGTGCTAGTGGTCCCGGGACAGAAGCTTTCTTT
CASGPGTEAFF
>TRBJ2-4|NA|TRBV5-1|NA
TGCGCCAGCAGCACGGGACTCAGAAACATTCAGTACTTC
CASSTGLRNIQYF
>TRBJ1-2|TRBD1|TRBV6-5|NA
TGTGCCAGCAGTTACTTGGACAGGGCCAACTATGGCTACACCTTC
CASSYLDRANYGYTF
>TRBJ1-1|NA|TRBV11-2|once
TGTGCCAGCAGCTATGCAGGGGACACTGAAGCTTTCTTT
CASSYAGDTEAFF
>TRBJ2-3|TRBD1|TRBV5-1|NA
TGCGCCAGCAGCATCCAGGGGGCAGGCACAGATACGCAGTATTTT
CASSIQGAGTDTQYF
>TRBJ2-2|TRBD2|TRBV14|NA
TGTGCCAGCAGCCAAGCGCGGGGACTAGCCGACGCCGGGGAGCTGTTTTTT
CASSQARGLADAGELFF
>TRBJ2-3|NA|TRBV3-1/TRBV3-2|many
TGTGCCAGCAGCCAAGTAATGAGCACAGATACGCAGTATTTT
CASSQVMSTDTQYF
>TRBJ2-7|TRBD1|TRBV2|NA
TGTGCCAGCAGGGGGACAGGAACCTACGAGCAGTACTTC
CASRGTGTYEQYF
>TRBJ1-1|NA|TRBV19|NA
TGTGCCAGTAGAACCGGGATCTTGAACACTGAAGCTTTCTTT
CASRTGILNTEAFF
>TRBJ1-1|NA|TRBV24-1|NA
TGTGCCACCAGTGACCCCGGACAGTATGAAGCTTTCTTT
CATSDPGQYEAFF
>TRBJ1-2|NA|TRBV6-1|NA
TGTGCCAGCAGTGAAGCGCATGCGAGCTATGGCTACACCTTC
CASSEAHASYGYTF
>TRBJ1-6|NA|TRBV30|few
TGTGCCTGGAGTGTCGGAGACTATAATTCACCCCTCCACTTT
CAWSVGDYNSPLHF
>TRBJ1-4|NA|TRBV27|NA
TGTGCCAGCAGTTCCGTTGGTACGGGGGAAAAACTGTTTTTT
CASSSVGTGEKLFF
>TRBJ1-1|NA|TRBV19|NA
TGTGCCAGTAGTATAACGGAGGGCATGAAAAACACTGAAGCTTTCTTT
CASSITEGMKNTEAFF
>TRBJ2-1|TRBD2|TRBV14|NA
TGTGCCAGCAGCCCCCCCCGGAGAGCTAGCGGTTACAATGAGCAGTTCTTC
CASSPPRRASGYNEQFF
>TRBJ1-1|NA|TRBV2|NA
TGTGCCAGCACTCGCAGGGTTTTTGGCGCTTTCTTT
CASTRRVFGAFF
>TRBJ2-2|NA|TRBV9|NA
TGTGCCAGCAGCCCCCCCGGAGGGCGAATCGGGGAGCTGTTTTTT
CASSPPGGRIGELFF
>TRBJ1-6|TRBD1|TRBV7-2|NA
TGTGCCAGCAGCAAACGGGACAGAGACCATTCACCCCTCCACTTT
CASSKRDRDHSPLHF
>TRBJ2-1|NA|TRBV2|NA
TGTGCCAGCAGTGAGGGACTTAACAATGAGCAGTTCTTC
CASSEGLNNEQFF
>TRBJ2-3|TRBD1|TRBV2|NA
TGTGCCAGCAGTGAGAGACAGGGTGACACAGATACGCAGTATTTT
CASSERQGDTDTQYF
>TRBJ2-1|TRBD2|TRBV7-3|NA
TGTGCCAGCAGCAGCCAGCGGGAGAGGGATGAGCAGTTCTTC
CASSSQRERDEQFF
>TRBJ2-2|TRBD2|TRBV9|once
TGTGCCAGCAGCCTCGGGACTAGCGGGAGTTATACCGGGGAGCTGTTTTTT
CASSLGTSGSYTGELFF
>TRBJ1-6|TRBD1|TRBV6-5|once
TGTGCCAGCACTCTTGGGGGACAGGTTTATTCACCCCTCCACTTT
CASTLGGQVYSPLHF
>TRBJ2-6|NA|TRBV27|NA
TGTGCCAGCAGCTCAGGGATAACTTCCTCTGGGGCCAACGTCCTGACTTTC
CASSSGITSSGANVLTF
>TRBJ2-1|TRBD2|TRBV7-3|NA
TGTGCCAGCAGCCAGCGACTAGCGGGGTCCTCCTACAATGAGCAGTTCTTC
CASSQRLAGSSYNEQFF
>TRBJ1-2|TRBD1|TRBV5-1|NA
TGCGCCAGCAGCCCCGGGACAGGGTTTGGCTACACCTTC
CASSPGTGFGYTF
>TRBJ1-2|NA|TRBV7-9|NA
TGTGCCAGCAGCCTTGAGAACAGTTATGGCTACACCTTC
CASSLENSYGYTF
>TRBJ1-2|TRBD1|TRBV3-1/TRBV3-2|once
TGTGCCAGCAGCCGTCAGGGGGCCCTCACCTTC
CASSRQGALTF
>TRBJ1-1|NA|TRBV19|NA
TGTGCCAGTAGTCCACAGGGGAACACTGAAGCTTTCTTT
CASSPQGNTEAFF
>TRBJ1-2|TRBD1|TRBV15|NA
TGTGCCACCAAAGGACAGGGGGCTCTTCATGGCTACACCTTC
CATKGQGALHGYTF
>TRBJ1-2|TRBD1|TRBV30|NA
TGTGCCTGGACCGACAGGGGGGATGGCTACACCTTC
CAWTDRGDGYTF
>TRBJ1-4|NA|TRBV20-1|NA
TGCAGTGCTAGGCACAGGGAAAAACTGTTTTTT
CSARHREKLFF
>TRBJ1-5|TRBD1|TRBV24-1|NA
TGTGCCACCAGTGACCCTCGACAGGGGCCCGGGCAGCCCCAGCATTTT
CATSDPRQGPGQPQHF
>TRBJ1-3|NA|TRBV6-1|NA
TGTGCCAGCAGTGCGCTACAGGTCGGTGTCTCTGGAAACACCATATATTTT
CASSALQVGVSGNTIYF
>TRBJ1-2|TRBD1|TRBV7-9|once
TGTGCCAGCAGCTCGACAGGGGCGGTTGGAGGCTACACCTTC
CASSSTGAVGGYTF
>TRBJ1-1|NA|TRBV5-1|NA
TGCGCCAGCAGCCCGGGACACAAGAACACTGAAGCTTTCTTT
CASSPGHKNTEAFF
>TRBJ2-7|NA|TRBV2|NA
TGTGCCAGCAGTGATAACGAGCAGTACTTC
CASSDNEQYF
>TRBJ2-5|NA|TRBV24-1|NA
TGTGCCACCAGTGCCCAGGGTACTTTCGAGGCCCAGTACTTC
CATSAQGTFEAQYF
>TRBJ2-5|NA|TRBV15|NA
TGTGCCACCAGCAGAGTTATGGGTCTCGGGCAAGAGACCCAGTACTTC
CATSRVMGLGQETQYF
>TRBJ2-1|NA|TRBV15|NA
TGTGCCACCAGCAGAGATAGGGGGTACTCCAATGAGCAGTTCTTC
CATSRDRGYSNEQFF
>TRBJ1-2|TRBD1|TRBV2|NA
TGTGCCAGCAGTCGATCCGGGACAGGGTTAATAGGCTACACCTTC
CASSRSGTGLIGYTF
>TRBJ1-1|NA|TRBV6-2/TRBV6-3|once
TGTGCCAGCAGCCTGCTCGGCGGGCTCGGGAACACTGAAGCTTTCTTT
CASSLLGGLGNTEAFF
>TRBJ1-5|TRBD1|TRBV7-2|NA
TGTGCCAGCAGCTCCCGGACAGGGAGTCAGCCCCAGCATTTT
CASSSRTGSQPQHF
>TRBJ2-5|NA|TRBV5-1|NA
TGCGCCAGCAGCTTGGCGCGGGGAGCGTACCAAGAGACCCAGTACTTC
CASSLARGAYQETQYF
>TRBJ2-3|TRBD2|TRBV5-1|NA
TGCGCCAGCAGCGCCCAGAGCGGGAGAAGAGATACGCAGTATTTT
CASSAQSGRRDTQYF